What follows are 26 T cell receptor beta chains derived from one specimen sequenced in a study of T cells in Graves' hyperthyroidism and ophthalmopathy. From RNA transcripts, TCR beta CDR3 regions were amplified. Initially, a first-round RT-PCR of the TCR CDR3 employed the HTBI primer set. TCRdb redid the calling of the multiplex PCR reads with MiXCR, one entry per CDR3 protein. The sample records some 350,000 distinct CDR3 sequences, roughly 14% being singletons. Sequenced: blood. These receptor sequences come from a woman between 18 and 30 years old with Graves' hyperthyroidism that later progressed to Graves' ophthalmopathy.

A few counts support this clonotype. The rearrangement links TRBV12-3 or TRBV12-4 to TRBJ2-7; 12 nucleotides agree with TRBD2. V trimming: 5 bases; J trimming: 5 bases; junction bases outside the gene matches: 7. The CDR3 length is 15 residues. CDR3 sequence: CASSVTSGSGNEQYF. In DNA form, the CDR3 reads TGTGCCAGCAGTGTGACTAGCGGGAGCGGGAACGAGCAGTACTTC.

This clonotype has just a few counts. V is TRBV6-1 and J is TRBJ2-3, with D perhaps TRBD1 or TRBD2 (5 bases each). CDR3 length equals 14 residues. V was clipped by 7 bases and J by 0 bases, with 11 bases between them. CDR1 and CDR2 (germline): MNHNS, SASEGT. The CDR3 loop reads CASTQGPSTDTQYF. CDR3 sequence (DNA): TGTGCCAGCACCCAGGGACCTAGCACAGATACGCAGTATTTT.

The chain uses TRBV6-1 and TRBJ2-1; 12 bases agree with TRBD2. The CDR3 sequence is 14 residues long. CDR1 and CDR2 (germline): MNHNS, SASEGT. V trimming: 4 bases; J trimming: 9 bases; junction bases outside the gene matches: 4. The chain's CDR3 is CASSAMTSGSEQFF. DNA of the CDR3: TGTGCCAGCAGTGCAATGACTAGCGGGAGTGAGCAGTTCTTC.

The J gene is TRBJ2-7, the V gene TRBV7-9; the D gene is possibly TRBD2 (6 bases). The germline V and J ends were trimmed by 3 bases and 0 bases, with 9 bases remaining between them. In germline, CDR1 is SEHNR, CDR2 FQNEAQ (reference sequence). The length of the CDR3 is 14 residues. The CDR3 loop is CASSFPGASYEQYF. The CDR3 nucleotides are TGTGCCAGCAGCTTCCCGGGAGCCTCCTACGAGCAGTACTTC.

The sample holds a few counts of this clonotype. This chain joins TRBV18 and TRBJ1-1, with 10 bases aligning to TRBD1. The germline gives CDR1 KGHSH, CDR2 LQKENI. Trimming took 3 bases from V and 2 from J; bases not matched to a gene: 6. The CDR3 is 16 residues long. The CDR3 reads CASSPRDRGVNTEAFF. The CDR3 region has the DNA TGTGCCAGCTCACCCCGGGACAGGGGAGTAAACACTGAAGCTTTCTTT.

This clonotype showed up many times. The chain employs TRBV4-1 and TRBJ1-1, with D tentatively TRBD1 (5 bases). Trimming left V 4 bases short and J 0 bases short, with 21 bases between. The CDR3 length is 18 residues. Germline V gives CDR1 MGHRA, CDR2 YSYEKL. The chain's CDR3 is CASSPPSGTVVMNTEAFF. Written as DNA, the CDR3 is TGCGCCAGCAGCCCACCTTCCGGGACGGTAGTTATGAACACTGAAGCTTTCTTT.

In its sample, this clonotype was seen a few times. The chain combines TRBV6-1 with TRBJ1-2; TRBD1 agrees at 9 bases. With 6 bases clipped from V and 7 bases from J, the junction kept 9 bases outside the gene matches. Germline V gene data show CDR1 as MNHNS and CDR2 as SASEGT. There are 14 residues in the CDR3. CDR3 loop: CASREIQGASGYTF. CDR3 nucleotide sequence: TGTGCCAGCAGGGAGATACAGGGGGCGTCTGGCTACACCTTC.

In its sample, this clonotype was seen many times. This chain joins TRBV3-1 and TRBJ2-5; tentative D call: TRBD2 (5 bases). Per the germline V gene, CDR1 is LGHDT and CDR2 is YNNKEL (reference sequence). V was clipped by 1 base and J by 3 bases, with 9 bases between them. This CDR3 region has 14 residues. CDR3 DNA: TGTGCCAGCAGCCAAGCGGGATTAAAAGAGACCCAGTACTTC. Its translation: CASSQAGLKETQYF.

This clonotype was counted only a few times. At one end the junction does not follow the germline gene, possibly because of a read error. The chain joins TRBV9 to TRBJ2-1; D ambiguous. This CDR3 is built from 15 residues. Per germline, CDR1 SGDLS and CDR2 YYNGEE. CDR3 sequence reads: CTSSVDGQWANEQFF. Written as DNA, the CDR3 is TGTACCAGCAGCGTAGACGGTCAATGGGCCAATGAGCAGTTCTTC. Drawing the rest from reference TRBV9 and TRBJ2-1, the complete variable domain is DSGVTQTPKHLITATGQRVTLRCSPRSGDLSVYWYQQSLDQGLQFLIQYYNGEERAKGNILERFSAQQFPDLHSELNLSSLELGDSALYFCTSSVDGQWANEQFFGPGTRLTVL.

This clonotype was counted between two and nine times. V usage is TRBV5-1 and J usage is TRBJ2-1; D may be TRBD1 (6 bases). CDR1 is SGHRS and CDR2 is YFSETQ in the germline V gene. The length of the CDR3 is 14 residues. The ends were cut back, 0 bases at V and 7 bases at J, with 11 bases in the middle. The CDR3 loop is CASSLDQGWNEQFF. In nucleotides, the CDR3 is TGCGCCAGCAGCTTGGACCAGGGGTGGAATGAGCAGTTCTTC.

This clonotype was picked up many times. This sequence joins TRBV6-1 and TRBJ2-7; 8 bases are shared with TRBD2. Germline loops: CDR1 MNHNS, CDR2 SASEGT. J was trimmed by 7 bases and V by 3 bases; bases with no gene match: 11. This CDR3 comprises 15 residues. DNA for the CDR3: TGTGCCAGCAGTGAGGTAGCGGGACCGAGGAGTGAGCAGTACTTC. This sequence encodes CASSEVAGPRSEQYF.

This clonotype has ten or more counts. The gene calls are TRBV29-1 and TRBJ2-3, with 7 bases fitting TRBD2. CDR3 length: 17 amino acids. Germline V gives CDR1 SQVTM, CDR2 ANQGSEA. J lost 4 bases, V lost 0 bases, and 13 bases had no gene match. In nucleotides, the CDR3 is TGCAGCGTTGAAGAGGAGGGAGGGCCGTCTTGGGCAGATACGCAGTATTTT. Encoded protein: CSVEEEGGPSWADTQYF.

The gene calls are TRBV9 and TRBJ2-2; 8 nucleotides agree with TRBD2. CDR1 and CDR2 (germline): SGDLS, YYNGEE. V shed 3 bases, J shed 6 bases, and the junction held 10 bases outside the gene matches. The CDR3 is 16 amino acids. CDR3 in amino acids: CASSGRAREVAGELFF. CDR3 DNA: TGTGCCAGCAGCGGCCGGGCGCGGGAGGTGGCCGGGGAGCTGTTTTTT.

This clonotype was seen ten or more times. V gene TRBV28 combines with J gene TRBJ2-3, with 9 bases matching TRBD2. From germline, CDR1 is MDHEN and CDR2 SYDVKM. This CDR3 spans 19 amino acids. Trimming took 3 bases from V and 0 from J; bases not matched to a gene: 13. The CDR3 protein is CASSFGWDASGTSTDTQYF. The CDR3, as DNA: TGTGCCAGCAGTTTTGGATGGGATGCTAGCGGGACCAGCACAGATACGCAGTATTTT. Full variable domain (missing parts from reference TRBV28 and TRBJ2-3): DVKVTQSSRYLVKRTGEKVFLECVQDMDHENMFWYRQDPGLGLRLIYFSYDVKMKEKGDIPEGYSVSREKKERFSLILESASTNQTSMYLCASSFGWDASGTSTDTQYFGPGTRLTVL.

This clonotype has ten or more counts. The J gene is TRBJ2-7, the V gene TRBV2; 9 bases match TRBD1. CDR1 is SNHLY, CDR2 FYNNEI, per germline. This CDR3 is 13 amino acids long. Unmatched junction bases numbered 6, after V lost 8 bases and J lost 4 bases. This CDR3 is CASLGQGNYEQYF. As DNA, the CDR3 is TGTGCCAGCTTGGGACAGGGTAATTACGAGCAGTACTTC.

In this sample, this clonotype turned up many times. The chain joins TRBV6-1 to TRBJ2-5, with 9 bases identical to TRBD1. V gave up 4 bases and J gave up 5 bases; unmatched junction bases: 5. Per the germline V gene, CDR1 is MNHNS and CDR2 is SASEGT. CDR3 size: 14 residues. The CDR3: CASSGQGVGETQYF. The CDR3 region has the DNA TGTGCCAGCAGTGGACAGGGGGTAGGGGAGACCCAGTACTTC.

This clonotype was recorded at least ten times. J is TRBJ2-7 and V is TRBV20-1; TRBD1 matches 8 bases. Germline loops: CDR1 DFQATT, CDR2 SNEGSKA (reference sequence). V shed 4 bases and J 3 bases; nucleotides not matched to a gene: 2. This CDR3 has 12 amino acids. CDR3 nucleotide sequence: TGCAGTGCTACGGGACAGGACTACGAGCAGTACTTC. Its protein is CSATGQDYEQYF.

This clonotype was recorded only once. This likely comes from a read error, as the CDR3 has no conserved phenylalanine or tryptophan at its end. This chain uses TRBV7-9 with TRBJ2-7; D uncertain. Germline CDR1 and CDR2: SEHNR and FQNEAQ (reference sequence). The CDR3 extends over 11 amino acids. Trimming cost V 1 base and J 9 bases, with 7 bases left between them. CDR3 residues: CASSLVPGQYL. As DNA, the CDR3 is TGTGCCAGCAGCTTAGTCCCGGGGCAGTACCTC.

This clonotype was detected a few times. The CDR3 nucleotides are TGTGCCAGCAGCGGACGAGCGGCCAAGGGTAATTCACCCCTCCACTTT. This gives the protein CASSGRAAKGNSPLHF. This rearrangement joins TRBV9 to TRBJ1-6; D gene unclear. Germline lookup yields CDR1 SGDLS and CDR2 YYNGEE. Trimming pared 3 bases from V and 6 bases from J, leaving 16 bases between. CDR3 length: 16 residues.

This clonotype occurred many times. One end of the junction varies from germline; a read error may be responsible. This chain uses TRBV27 with TRBJ1-1, with 8 bases matching TRBD1. Germline V gives CDR1 MNHEY, CDR2 SMNVEV (reference sequence). This CDR3 is 16 amino acids long. CDR3 nucleotides: TGTGCCAGCAGTCCCAGCCCAGGGGGCCGGGTCACTCAAGCTTTCTTT. The encoded protein is CASSPSPGGRVTQAFF.

With regard to this clonotype: Being one base from a much bigger clone, this may be a read error. CDR3 sequence: CAGEGDPNYGYTF. In nucleotides, the CDR3 is TGTGCCGGCGAGGGGGACCCTAACTATGGCTACACCTTC. The chain is built from TRBV7-9 and TRBJ1-2, with a tentative D call TRBD1 (6 bases). The V and J ends lost 11 bases and 0 bases respectively, with 13 bases between them. The CDR3 consists of 13 residues. The germline gives CDR1 SEHNR, CDR2 FQNEAQ (reference sequence).

This clonotype was recorded many times. The chain links TRBV30 to TRBJ2-5; 7 bases line up with TRBD2. The ends lost 2 bases at V and 1 base at J; junction bases unmatched: 7. Germline lookup yields CDR1 GTSNPN and CDR2 SVGIG (reference sequence). The CDR3 runs 15 residues. CDR3 sequence (DNA): TGTGCCTGGAGTACCCTTTGGACTAGCCAAGAGACCCAGTACTTC. As protein: CAWSTLWTSQETQYF.

This clonotype has a handful of counts. This chain uses TRBV19 with TRBJ2-7; 15 nucleotides align to TRBD2. CDR1 is LNHDA and CDR2 is SQIVND in the germline V gene (reference sequence). CDR3 length equals 19 residues. V lost 4 bases to trimming and J lost 4 bases; unmatched junction nucleotides: 14. The DNA of the CDR3 is TGTGCCAGTAGTACCGGGACTAGCGGGAGGACAAACCCCTTATACGAGCAGTACTTC. Amino acid sequence: CASSTGTSGRTNPLYEQYF.

This clonotype was seen a handful of times. This rearrangement joins TRBV9 to TRBJ2-7; 8 nucleotides match TRBD2. Germline-derived CDR1 and CDR2 are SGDLS and YYNGEE. V dropped 0 bases and J dropped 2; count of bases not matched to a gene: 7. This CDR3 contains 16 residues. CDR3 residues: CASSVGLAGAPYEQYF. CDR3 DNA: TGTGCCAGCAGCGTAGGTCTAGCGGGCGCTCCCTACGAGCAGTACTTC.

This clonotype was counted a few times. The genes are TRBV15 and TRBJ2-1; D is possibly TRBD2 (6 bases). The length of the CDR3 is 12 residues. The V end lost 8 bases, the J end lost 9 bases, and 14 bases lay between the germline ends. Germline loops: CDR1 LNHNV, CDR2 YYDKDF (reference sequence). CDR3 coding DNA: TGTGCCACCCACGGGGGAGGTTCTGAGCAGTTCTTC. It encodes CATHGGGSEQFF.

As DNA, the CDR3 is TGTGCCAGCAGAATCGACGTTCAGCCCCAGCATTTT. Translating it yields CASRIDVQPQHF. The V call is TRBV7-9, the J call TRBJ1-5; D ambiguous. Between the trimmed V and J ends, which lost 6 bases and 6 bases, there was a span of 9 bases. Germline V gene data show CDR1 as SEHNR and CDR2 as FQNEAQ (reference sequence). The length of the CDR3 is 12 residues.